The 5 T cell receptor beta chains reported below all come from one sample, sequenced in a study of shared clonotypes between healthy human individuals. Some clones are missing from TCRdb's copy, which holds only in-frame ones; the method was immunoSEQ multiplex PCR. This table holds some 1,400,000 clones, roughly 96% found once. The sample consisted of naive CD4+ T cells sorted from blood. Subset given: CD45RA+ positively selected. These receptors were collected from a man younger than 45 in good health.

The CDR3 nucleotides are TGTGCCAGCAGCTTAGACGCGGGCCTATCCTACAATGAGCAGTTCTTC. This translates into CASSLDAGLSYNEQFF. V is TRBV11-3 and J is TRBJ2-1, with D tentatively TRBD2 (5 bases). Germline V gene sequence: CDR1 SGHNT, CDR2 YENEEA. V was pared by 0 bases and J by 1 base, with 10 bases between. This CDR3 is 16 amino acids long.

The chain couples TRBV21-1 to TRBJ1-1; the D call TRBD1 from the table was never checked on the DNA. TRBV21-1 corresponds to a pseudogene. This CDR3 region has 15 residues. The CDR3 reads CASSAGQARNTEAFF. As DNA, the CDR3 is TGTGCCAGCAGCGCAGGACAGGCACGGAACACTGAAGCTTTCTTT.

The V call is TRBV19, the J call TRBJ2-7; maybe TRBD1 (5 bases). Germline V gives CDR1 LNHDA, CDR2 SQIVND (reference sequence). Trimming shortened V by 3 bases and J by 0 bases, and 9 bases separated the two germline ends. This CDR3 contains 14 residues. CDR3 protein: CASSIPRDSYEQYF. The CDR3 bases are TGTGCCAGTAGTATCCCCAGGGACTCCTACGAGCAGTACTTC.

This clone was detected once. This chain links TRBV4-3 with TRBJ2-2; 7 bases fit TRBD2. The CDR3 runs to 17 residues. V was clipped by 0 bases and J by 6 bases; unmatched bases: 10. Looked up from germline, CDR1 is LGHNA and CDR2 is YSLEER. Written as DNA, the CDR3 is TGCGCCAGCAGCCAAGATGAGGTTTGGCGGGAGCCCGGGGAGCTGTTTTTT. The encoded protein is CASSQDEVWREPGELFF.

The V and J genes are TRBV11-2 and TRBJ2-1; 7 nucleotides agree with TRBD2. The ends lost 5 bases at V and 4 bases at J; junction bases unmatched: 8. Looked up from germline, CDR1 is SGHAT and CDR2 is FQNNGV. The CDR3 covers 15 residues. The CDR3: CASSRVGGSYNEQFF. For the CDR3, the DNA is TGTGCCAGCAGCCGGGTCGGGGGGTCTTACAATGAGCAGTTCTTC.